This T cell receptor beta chain was documented in a study of beta chain features in type 1 diabetes. This clone has a count of ten or more. The target antigen is unknown. Study-wide results and caveats: cDNA-based sequencing might over-represent cells highly expressing TCR. TCRB CDR3 length was moderately but significantly reduced in all four CD4+ subsets of Type 1 diabetes patients. No resolution was reached here on whether HLA type influences TCRB rearrangement.

Expressed TCRB transcripts were sequenced after all isolated RNA was converted to cDNA. This table comes from immunoSEQ multiplex PCR, and its TCRdb copy is limited to in-frame clones, with some not included. The profile shows about 160,000 clones, around 8.4% of them singletons. What was sequenced was central memory CD4+ T cells from blood. This TCR was recovered from a woman younger than 35 with type 1 diabetes.

The CDR3 sequence is CASSLGQGDTGELFF. DNA for the CDR3: TGCGCCAGCAGCTTGGGACAGGGGGACACCGGGGAGCTGTTTTTT. The chain recombines TRBV5-1 with TRBJ2-2, with TRBD1 matching over 9 bases. Trimming cost V 0 bases and J 3 bases; bases outside gene matches: 0. The CDR3 contains 15 residues. Looked up from germline, CDR1 is SGHRS and CDR2 is YFSETQ.